The 23 T cell receptor beta chains reported below all come from one sample, sequenced in a study of T-cell reconstitution after alpha-beta-depleted transplantation in children (TCRdb year 2016). The meaning of the sample's treatment or condition label: allogeneic hematopoietic cell transplantation with graft depleted of TCRalphabeta T cells and CD19 B cells. Library method: PCR. TCRdb shows the sequencer as Illumina HiSeq 2500. TCR libraries were prepared with molecular barcoding, using unique molecular identifiers to normalize TCRbeta repertoire quantification. The public reads were run again by TCRdb, first through fastp at Q25 and then through MiXCR, and only productive beta chains were kept. All rows with the same CDR3 protein become a single entry with the most common DNA and genes. The sample yields 100,000 or so distinct CDR3 sequences; about a quarter were counted once. The ten largest clones capture roughly 23% of the sample.

The material sequenced was PBMCs, taken before TCRalphabeta/CD19-depleted stem cell transplant. These receptors were obtained from a boy between 2 and 10 years old with acute lymphoblastic leukemia, due to receive a stem cell transplant.

The chain has TRBV14 and TRBJ2-7; D remains ambiguous. This CDR3 has 11 residues. Per germline, CDR1 SGHDN and CDR2 FVKESK. Trimming pared 0 bases from V and 9 bases from J, leaving 6 bases between. The CDR3 is CASSQEALQYF. CDR3 DNA sequence: TGTGCCAGCAGCCAAGAAGCATTGCAGTACTTC.

J is TRBJ2-3 and V is TRBV11-2, with TRBD2 matching over 11 bases. J lost 10 bases, V lost 5 bases, and 14 bases had no gene match. The CDR3 has 16 residues. Germline CDR1 SGHAT, CDR2 FQNNGV. The CDR3 sequence is CASSPGTSGGGRPQYF. For the CDR3, the DNA is TGTGCCAGCAGCCCCGGGACTAGCGGAGGGGGGAGGCCGCAGTATTTT. The full variable domain, completed using reference TRBV11-2 and TRBJ2-3, is EAGVAQSPRYKIIEKRQSVAFWCNPISGHATLYWYQQILGQGPKLLIQFQNNGVVDDSQLPKDRFSAERLKGVDSTLKIQPAKLEDSAVYLCASSPGTSGGGRPQYFGPGTRLTVL.

The V and J genes are TRBV10-3 and TRBJ2-2, with a tentative D call TRBD2 (5 bases). CDR1 ENHRY and CDR2 SYGVKD come from the germline V gene. The CDR3 has 14 amino acids. Trimming removed 7 bases at V and 1 base at J, with 10 bases between. The CDR3 is CAITAEVNTGELFF. For the CDR3, the DNA is TGTGCCATCACCGCGGAGGTGAACACCGGGGAGCTGTTTTTT.

This sequence joins TRBV5-5 and TRBJ2-3; no clear D gene. The CDR3 runs to 14 residues. V was cut by 5 bases and J by 2 bases, with 12 bases left in between. Germline loops: CDR1 SGHKS, CDR2 YYEKEE (reference sequence). The DNA for the CDR3 is TGTGCCAGCAGTATACCACAGAACACAGATACGCAGTATTTT. Translated: CASSIPQNTDTQYF.

The chain couples TRBV15 to TRBJ1-5; D remains ambiguous. This CDR3 has 16 amino acids. With 0 bases removed from V and 0 bases from J, the gap between germline ends came to 9 bases. Germline-derived CDR1 and CDR2 are LNHNV and YYDKDF (reference sequence). This chain's CDR3 is CATSRDPLNSNQPQHF. CDR3 DNA: TGTGCCACCAGCAGAGATCCCCTCAATAGCAATCAGCCCCAGCATTTT.

This clonotype was seen only a few times. The CDR3 protein is CSVEVRVAEGLYEQYF. The CDR3 nucleotides read TGCAGCGTTGAAGTTCGGGTGGCGGAGGGGCTTTACGAGCAGTACTTC. The chain is built from TRBV29-1 and TRBJ2-7; a weak D match, TRBD2 (6 bases). The CDR3 is 16 amino acids. Looked up from germline, CDR1 is SQVTM and CDR2 is ANQGSEA. V lost 1 base and J 4 bases, leaving 20 bases between the germline ends.

The chain couples TRBV5-4 to TRBJ2-2; D tentatively reads TRBD1 or TRBD2 (5 bases each). V was cut by 3 bases and J by 0 bases, with 33 bases left in between. From germline, CDR1 is SGHNT and CDR2 YYREEE (reference sequence). The CDR3 sequence is 23 residues long. Here the CDR3 DNA reads TGTGCCAGCAGCTCGGAACTCCGGGACCGAGTTGATTTTTTGTTCGCGAACACCGGGGAGCTGTTTTTT. Protein sequence: CASSSELRDRVDFLFANTGELFF.

The chain recombines TRBV2 with TRBJ2-4; D ambiguous. V gave up 1 base and J gave up 9 bases, with 13 bases separating them. Looked up from germline, CDR1 is SNHLY and CDR2 is FYNNEI. The CDR3 contains 14 residues. Here the CDR3 reads CASSEGVGRSIQYF. DNA of the CDR3: TGTGCCAGCAGTGAAGGCGTAGGTAGGAGCATTCAGTACTTC.

This clonotype was found many times. This chain joins TRBV20-1 and TRBJ2-3; the match to TRBD2 covers 7 bases. The CDR3 covers 17 residues. Germline V CDR1 and CDR2: DFQATT, SNEGSKA (reference sequence). V shed 1 base and J 0 bases; nucleotides not matched to a gene: 10. The CDR3 reads CSARGGGRLGSTDTQYF. The CDR3, as DNA: TGCAGTGCTAGAGGGGGCGGGAGACTAGGGAGCACAGATACGCAGTATTTT.

The chain combines TRBV15 with TRBJ1-6; TRBD1 is a possible D gene (6 bases). Germline V CDR1 and CDR2: LNHNV, YYDKDF (reference sequence). The ends were cut back, 4 bases at V and 15 bases at J, with 19 bases in the middle. This CDR3 has 14 residues. CDR3 protein: CATSTMETGNNLHF. In DNA, the CDR3 is TGTGCCACCAGCACGATGGAAACAGGGAACAACCTCCACTTT.

CDR3 DNA sequence: TGTGCCAGCTCACGAGGGACAGCGGAGACCCAGTACTTC. Translated, it gives CASSRGTAETQYF. The rearrangement uses TRBV18 and TRBJ2-5, with 7 bases identical to TRBD1. The CDR3 is 13 residues long. Trimming took 4 bases from V and 5 from J; bases not matched to a gene: 4. Germline V lookup: CDR1 KGHSH, CDR2 LQKENI.

This clonotype was picked up many times. This chain uses TRBV5-1 with TRBJ2-3; D is ambiguous. Germline CDR1 SGHRS, CDR2 YFSETQ. With 1 base removed from V and 0 bases from J, the gap between germline ends came to 9 bases. The CDR3 spans 15 residues. The CDR3 sequence: CASSLKAASTDTQYF. CDR3 nucleotide sequence: TGCGCCAGCAGCTTGAAGGCGGCAAGCACAGATACGCAGTATTTT.

This clonotype occurred a few times. This chain connects TRBV20-1 to TRBJ1-4; unclear D gene. This CDR3 comprises 11 residues. V gave up 0 bases and J gave up 9 bases, with 5 bases separating them. Germline V lookup: CDR1 DFQATT, CDR2 SNEGSKA (reference sequence). In DNA, the CDR3 is TGCAGTGCTAGAGAGCGACAAAAACTGTTTTTT. It yields the protein CSARERQKLFF.

The chain carries TRBV7-8 and TRBJ2-1; D is unclear. Trimming stripped 6 bases from V and 0 bases from J, with 12 bases between. The CDR3 loop spans 15 amino acids. The germline V gene has CDR1 SGHVS and CDR2 FQNEAQ. In nucleotides, the CDR3 is TGTGCCAGCAGTTCACTCCACCGCTCCTACAATGAGCAGTTCTTC. Its protein is CASSSLHRSYNEQFF.

The V call is TRBV12-3 or TRBV12-4, the J call TRBJ2-1; 7 bases line up with TRBD1. With 5 bases clipped from V and 6 bases from J, the junction kept 7 bases outside the gene matches. The CDR3 length is 14 residues. CDR3 sequence reads: CASSVGTATNEQFF. The CDR3 DNA follows: TGTGCCAGCAGTGTGGGGACAGCGACCAATGAGCAGTTCTTC.

The chain employs TRBV5-5 and TRBJ2-3; D uncertain. Trimming pared 1 base from V and 2 bases from J, leaving 8 bases between. Per germline, CDR1 SGHKS and CDR2 YYEKEE (reference sequence). The CDR3 spans 14 residues. The CDR3 DNA reads TGTGCCAGCAGCTTGTGGCGGATCACAGATACGCAGTATTTT. This encodes CASSLWRITDTQYF.

This clonotype showed up just a few times. The genes are TRBV7-2 and TRBJ2-7; D remains ambiguous. The germline V gene has CDR1 SGHTA and CDR2 FQGNSA. The CDR3 extends over 14 amino acids. Trimming removed 7 bases at V and 1 base at J, with 14 bases between. Here the CDR3 DNA reads TGTGCCAGCAACGAGAAGATGGGTTCCTACGAGCAGTACTTC. Protein sequence: CASNEKMGSYEQYF.

This clonotype was detected ten times or more. The chain couples TRBV21-1 to TRBJ2-3. TRBV21-1 is shown as a pseudogene. CDR3 length: 15 amino acids. The CDR3 DNA sequence: TGTGCCAGCAGCAAAGGAATTACCTCCACAGATACGCAGTATTTT. Translated, it gives CASSKGITSTDTQYF.

The chain has TRBV7-9 and TRBJ2-2, with D uncertain. The V end lost 1 base, the J end lost 1 base, and 4 bases lay between the germline ends. The CDR3 length is 14 residues. Germline V gene sequence: CDR1 SEHNR, CDR2 FQNEAQ (reference sequence). The CDR3 here is CASSLGMNTGELFF. The CDR3 DNA sequence: TGTGCCAGCAGCTTAGGGATGAACACCGGGGAGCTGTTTTTT.

The chain employs TRBV6-2 or TRBV6-3 and TRBJ2-1; TRBD2 matches at 16 bases. CDR1 and CDR2 from the germline V gene are MNHEY and SVGEGT. The V gene end was trimmed by 6 bases and the J gene end by 14 bases; junction bases not matched to a gene: 7. The CDR3 runs 14 residues. The DNA of the CDR3 is TGTGCCAGCAGCTACACCGGGACTAGCGGGAGGGAGTTCTTC. Translated: CASSYTGTSGREFF.

V usage is TRBV27 and J usage is TRBJ2-6; D unresolved. V dropped 2 bases and J dropped 1 base, with 21 bases sitting between them. In germline, CDR1 is MNHEY, CDR2 SMNVEV (reference sequence). CDR3 size: 20 residues. CDR3: CASSLESPKQPASGANVLTF. CDR3 in DNA: TGTGCCAGCAGTTTAGAATCCCCAAAACAGCCCGCATCTGGGGCCAACGTCCTGACTTTC.

Only a few counts were recorded for this clonotype. The chain has TRBV4-3 and TRBJ1-2; unclear D gene. Germline V lookup: CDR1 LGHNA, CDR2 YSLEER. With 0 bases removed from V and 3 bases from J, the gap between germline ends came to 14 bases. There are 16 residues in the CDR3. The CDR3 sequence: CASSQDAGGRHYGYTF. The CDR3 region has the DNA TGCGCCAGCAGCCAAGATGCAGGTGGAAGACACTATGGCTACACCTTC.

The chain carries TRBV6-1 and TRBJ1-1; D is unresolved. V was shortened by 7 bases and J by 0 bases, with 9 bases between the two germline ends. From germline, CDR1 is MNHNS and CDR2 SASEGT. This CDR3 is built from 13 residues. The CDR3 loop reads CASIDHLNTEAFF. CDR3 bases: TGTGCCAGCATCGACCACCTGAACACTGAAGCTTTCTTT.